This T cell receptor delta chain was sequenced for a study of γδ T cells in repeated Plasmodium falciparum infection. About the research overall: Four controlled malaria infections with P. falciparum NF54 spanned roughly 97 weeks. The study, taken as a whole, reports: Vdelta2-negative gammadelta repertoires, largely Vdelta1+, seemingly showed infection-driven waves of new clonal selection. Compared with Australian children, Malian Vdelta2-negative repertoires seemed more clonal, less diverse, less shared.

This CDR3 spans 16 amino acids. After removal of 5 bases from V and 0 bases from J, the junction contained 6 bases not matched to a gene. Germline CDR1 TSWWSYY, CDR2 QGS. This clone was seen a handful of times. No antigen is known for it. TCRdb re-called the multiplex PCR reads through CATT. Of 70,000 to 95,000 delta-chain clones in the sample, approximately 1.5% were seen once. Bulk repertoires came from Vgamma9/Vdelta2+ or Vdelta2-negative gammadelta T cells flow-sorted from PBMC. This clonotype originated in a pool of human donors (malaria-infected and uninfected, not separated). The V call is TRDV1, the J call TRDJ1, with 10 bases matching TRDD3. The J gene was not available in TCRdb and was assigned here by matching the DNA to germline segments. Source material: gamma-delta T cells from blood. CDR3 protein: CALGKKGDTYTDKLIF. DNA for the CDR3: TGTGCTCTTGGGAAGAAGGGGGATACGTACACCGATAAACTCATCTTT.